Shown below are 22 T cell receptor beta chains from a single sample sequenced in a study of response to subunit inactivated influenza vaccine. MiXCR was run by TCRdb on the RT-PCR reads, yielding one entry per CDR3 protein. The sample lists 500,000 to 750,000 distinct CDR3 sequences; about 14% were seen once. The starting material was PBMCs from blood, obtained approximately 12 days after vaccination. These receptors all come from a man aged 45-65 years who received an inactivated influenza vaccine.

This clonotype was picked up many times. V and J are TRBV29-1 and TRBJ2-3; TRBD2 matches at 11 bases. Trimming removed 7 bases from V and 9 bases from J; junction bases left unmatched: 6. The CDR3 is 12 residues long. CDR1 is SQVTM and CDR2 is ANQGSEA in the germline V gene. The CDR3 DNA sequence: TGCAGCGCCGCGAGACTAGCGGGGACGCAGTATTTT. This encodes CSAARLAGTQYF.

Ten or more counts support this clonotype. The chain uses TRBV29-1 and TRBJ2-3, with TRBD2 matching over 10 bases. The CDR3 contains 17 residues. Germline CDR1 is SQVTM and CDR2 is ANQGSEA. The trim removed 0 bases at V and 0 bases at J, leaving 6 bases unmatched. The CDR3 region is CSVEEVSGRTSTDTQYF. The CDR3 nucleotides are TGCAGCGTTGAAGAAGTTAGCGGGAGGACTAGCACAGATACGCAGTATTTT.

This rearrangement joins TRBV6-1 to TRBJ2-3; tentative D call: TRBD2 (6 bases). Trimming left V 8 bases short and J 3 bases short, with 15 bases between. The CDR3 spans 14 residues. The V gene's germline CDR1 is MNHNS and CDR2 SASEGT. The CDR3 nucleotides read TGTGCCAGCCGTCTATCACGGGGGACAGATACGCAGTATTTT. It translates to CASRLSRGTDTQYF.

The chain combines TRBV18 with TRBJ2-5; 8 bases agree with TRBD2. This CDR3 is built from 15 residues. Germline CDR1 and CDR2: KGHSH and LQKENI. V lost 6 bases to trimming and J lost 3 bases; unmatched junction nucleotides: 9. The CDR3 loop is CASSLSTSGEETQYF. CDR3 nucleotide sequence: TGTGCCAGCTCGCTAAGCACTAGCGGTGAAGAGACCCAGTACTTC.

Ten or more counts support this clonotype. This chain connects TRBV20-1 to TRBJ2-5; tentatively, D is TRBD1 (5 bases). The V gene's germline CDR1 is DFQATT and CDR2 SNEGSKA (reference sequence). The length of the CDR3 is 12 residues. V lost 4 bases and J lost 9, with 15 bases in between. The DNA of the CDR3 is TGCAGTGCTACGCAGGGCCCGCTATCCCAGTACTTC. It specifies CSATQGPLSQYF.

The rearrangement joins TRBV24-1 to TRBJ2-1, with 13 bases that match TRBD2. Germline V gene lookup returns CDR1 KGHDR and CDR2 SFDVKD. With 1 base clipped from V and 1 base from J, the junction kept 6 bases outside the gene matches. The CDR3 totals 19 residues. The CDR3 reads CATSDLRTSGSASYNEQFF. Here the CDR3 DNA reads TGTGCCACCAGTGATTTAAGGACTAGCGGGAGCGCATCCTACAATGAGCAGTTCTTC.

The chain links TRBV6-2 or TRBV6-3 to TRBJ2-7; possibly TRBD1 for D (6 bases). The germline V gene has CDR1 MNHEY and CDR2 SVGEGT. The CDR3 loop spans 15 amino acids. The V gene lost 6 bases and the J gene lost 0 bases, with 15 bases spanning the gap. This CDR3 reads CASRPPGTLSYEQYF. The CDR3, as DNA: TGTGCCAGCAGACCACCCGGGACACTCTCCTACGAGCAGTACTTC.

This clonotype was seen a single time. The chain uses TRBV24-1 and TRBJ2-3; 8 nucleotides line up with TRBD2. The junction had 6 bases not matched to a gene; V was cut back by 9 bases and J by 2 bases. Germline CDR1 KGHDR, CDR2 SFDVKD. The CDR3 is 14 residues long. As DNA, the CDR3 is TGTGCCACCGGTCGGCGGGGGGACACAGATACGCAGTATTTT. Translating gives CATGRRGDTDTQYF.

This clonotype was seen repeatedly, ten times or more. The chain couples TRBV3-1 to TRBJ2-3; no clear D. The germline V and J ends were trimmed by 1 base and 6 bases, with 11 bases remaining between them. Germline loops: CDR1 LGHDT, CDR2 YNNKEL (reference sequence). CDR3 length: 14 amino acids. CDR3 amino acids: CASSQVTSLDTQYF. CDR3 nucleotides: TGTGCCAGCAGCCAAGTCACATCCCTTGATACGCAGTATTTT.

This sequence joins TRBV29-1 and TRBJ1-1; tentatively, D is TRBD1 (5 bases). The V end lost 4 bases, the J end lost 4 bases, and 16 bases lay between the germline ends. The CDR3 contains 14 residues. The germline CDR1 and CDR2 sequences are SQVTM and ANQGSEA. The CDR3 region has the DNA TGCAGCGTTGGACAGAGAGCTCGGGTCACTGAAGCTTTCTTT. Amino acid sequence: CSVGQRARVTEAFF.

This clonotype was seen a few times. The V and J genes are TRBV10-3 and TRBJ2-1, with 10 bases that match TRBD2. Trimming cost V 3 bases and J 5 bases; bases outside gene matches: 4. This CDR3 comprises 15 residues. The germline V gene has CDR1 ENHRY and CDR2 SYGVKD. CDR3 in DNA: TGTGCCATCAGTGACGGAGCGGGGGGGAACAATGAGCAGTTCTTC. Amino acids: CAISDGAGGNNEQFF.

The chain uses TRBV10-3 and TRBJ2-1; 8 bases are shared with TRBD2. This CDR3 is 13 amino acids long. The V and J ends lost 6 bases and 7 bases, in that order; junction bases with no gene match: 5. From germline, CDR1 is ENHRY and CDR2 SYGVKD. In DNA form, the CDR3 reads TGTGCCATCAGGACACCGGGGGGGAATGAGCAGTTCTTC. Protein sequence: CAIRTPGGNEQFF.

This chain links TRBV7-2 with TRBJ1-4, with D tentatively TRBD1 (5 bases). The germline V gene has CDR1 SGHTA and CDR2 FQGNSA. V was pared by 4 bases and J by 0 bases, with 6 bases between. This CDR3 is 14 amino acids long. Written as DNA, the CDR3 is TGTGCCAGCAGCTGGACATCAACTAATGAAAAACTGTTTTTT. Translation gives CASSWTSTNEKLFF.

The chain is built from TRBV2 and TRBJ2-1; D unresolved. Between the trimmed V and J ends, which lost 6 bases and 6 bases, there was a span of 12 bases. Germline V gene sequence: CDR1 SNHLY, CDR2 FYNNEI. The CDR3 spans 13 residues. The CDR3 spells CASREITANEQFF. The CDR3 DNA reads as TGTGCCAGCAGAGAGATTACAGCCAATGAGCAGTTCTTC.

This clonotype has just a few counts. V and J are TRBV20-1 and TRBJ2-7; D is uncertain. CDR1 is DFQATT and CDR2 is SNEGSKA in the germline V gene (reference sequence). Trimming took off 2 bases at V and 6 bases at J, with 17 bases between the two ends. There are 14 residues in the CDR3. CDR3 in amino acids: CSARIGPSLGEQYF. The CDR3 DNA sequence: TGCAGTGCTAGAATAGGCCCGAGTCTCGGCGAGCAGTACTTC.

This clonotype was observed a handful of times. The V call is TRBV5-1, the J call TRBJ2-5; D is unclear. The CDR3 is 15 amino acids. The germline gives CDR1 SGHRS, CDR2 YFSETQ. Trimming left V 0 bases short and J 5 bases short, with 14 bases between. The CDR3 nucleotides read TGCGCCAGCAGCTTGGGAGCCCGATCCCCGGAGACCCAGTACTTC. Amino acids: CASSLGARSPETQYF.

This clonotype was detected a few times. V and J are TRBV20-1 and TRBJ1-2; 10 bases map to TRBD1. Germline trimming cut 5 bases from V and 7 bases from J; bases unmatched to any gene: 10. The length of the CDR3 is 14 residues. The V gene's germline CDR1 is DFQATT and CDR2 SNEGSKA (reference sequence). The CDR3 reads CSADPGQGLRGYTF. CDR3 nucleotides: TGCAGTGCTGACCCGGGACAGGGGCTACGTGGCTACACCTTC.

This clonotype was counted only a few times. The J gene is TRBJ1-6, the V gene TRBV7-9; D is undetermined. CDR3 length equals 14 residues. Germline loops: CDR1 SEHNR, CDR2 FQNEAQ (reference sequence). The V and J ends lost 1 base and 7 bases respectively, with 8 bases between them. CDR3 residues: CASSLDRVNSPLHF. The DNA for the CDR3 is TGTGCCAGCAGCTTAGATCGGGTGAATTCACCCCTCCACTTT. The whole variable domain, filled in from reference TRBV7-9 and TRBJ1-6, reads DTGVSQNPRHKITKRGQNVTFRCDPISEHNRLYWYRQTLGQGPEFLTYFQNEAQLEKSRLLSDRFSAERPKGSFSTLEIQRTEQGDSAMYLCASSLDRVNSPLHFGNGTRLTVT.

The gene calls are TRBV5-1 and TRBJ2-1, with TRBD2 matching 10 bases. CDR1 and CDR2 (germline): SGHRS, YFSETQ. The trim removed 3 bases at V and 4 bases at J, leaving 10 bases unmatched. The CDR3 spans 17 residues. The CDR3 protein is CASSSLSGLAEYNEQFF. The CDR3 DNA reads TGCGCCAGCAGCTCCCTTTCCGGACTAGCGGAATACAATGAGCAGTTCTTC.

The chain has TRBV12-3 or TRBV12-4 and TRBJ1-2; D is uncertain. The CDR3 sequence is 14 residues long. Trimming took 0 bases from V and 8 from J, leaving 13 bases between them. The CDR3 loop reads CASSLASRSGGYTF. CDR3 coding DNA: TGTGCCAGCAGTTTAGCGTCGCGATCGGGCGGCTACACCTTC.

This clonotype was recorded a few times. The gene calls are TRBV6-2 or TRBV6-3 and TRBJ2-4; 8 bases match TRBD1. The ends lost 2 bases at V and 0 bases at J; junction bases unmatched: 12. This CDR3 contains 19 residues. Germline CDR1 reads MNHEY; CDR2 reads SVGEGT. The CDR3 protein is CASSYPPYSTGVAKNIQYF. CDR3 DNA sequence: TGTGCCAGCAGTTACCCGCCCTATTCGACAGGGGTAGCCAAAAACATTCAGTACTTC.

As for this clonotype: Given a much more abundant clone one base away, this may be a read error. This chain links TRBV12-3 or TRBV12-4 with TRBJ2-5; D remains ambiguous. This CDR3 has 11 residues. V was cut by 4 bases and J by 5 bases, with 5 bases left in between. DNA for the CDR3: TGTGCCAGCAGTTCGATGGAGACCCAGTACTTC. Amino acid sequence: CASSSMETQYF.